A single sample is the source of the 12 T cell receptor beta chains below, sequenced in a study of early T cells in non-severe SARS-CoV-2 infection. TCRdb analysed the 5' RACE reads with MiXCR anew, one entry per CDR3 protein. Of over 85,000 distinct CDR3 sequences listed, roughly 13% are singletons. Sequences were obtained from whole blood. Receptors originate from an adult who was a healthcare worker with PCR-confirmed SARS-CoV-2 infection or an uninfected control (not recorded which).

This clonotype was picked up a small number of times. The chain recombines TRBV20-1 with TRBJ2-1; D remains ambiguous. The V gene's germline CDR1 is DFQATT and CDR2 SNEGSKA (reference sequence). CDR3 length equals 13 residues. V was shortened by 3 bases and J by 5 bases, with 11 bases between the two germline ends. The CDR3 spells CSARDGMNNEQFF. The CDR3 DNA reads TGCAGTGCTAGGGACGGTATGAACAATGAGCAGTTCTTC.

There are a few counts of this clonotype. The chain combines TRBV2 with TRBJ2-1; D may correspond to TRBD1 or TRBD2 (5 bases each). Trimming pared 5 bases from V and 4 bases from J, leaving 12 bases between. From germline, CDR1 is SNHLY and CDR2 FYNNEI. The CDR3 is made up of 14 amino acids. Written as DNA, the CDR3 is TGTGCCAGCAGTCCGGGACCCCCTTACAATGAGCAGTTCTTC. As protein: CASSPGPPYNEQFF. Drawing the rest from reference TRBV2 and TRBJ2-1, the complete variable domain is EPEVTQTPSHQVTQMGQEVILRCVPISNHLYFYWYRQILGQKVEFLVSFYNNEISEKSEIFDDQFSVERPDGSNFTLKIRSTKLEDSAMYFCASSPGPPYNEQFFGPGTRLTVL.

The chain carries TRBV28 and TRBJ2-7; D is undetermined. The germline CDR1 and CDR2 sequences are MDHEN and SYDVKM. V lost 6 bases, J lost 3 bases, and 15 bases lay in between. This CDR3 region has 14 residues. CDR3 sequence: CASRRAGGSYEQYF. The CDR3, as DNA: TGTGCCAGCAGGAGAGCAGGCGGTAGCTACGAGCAGTACTTC. Together with reference TRBV28 and TRBJ2-7, the CDR3 gives the full variable domain: DVKVTQSSRYLVKRTGEKVFLECVQDMDHENMFWYRQDPGLGLRLIYFSYDVKMKEKGDIPEGYSVSREKKERFSLILESASTNQTSMYLCASRRAGGSYEQYFGPGTRLTVT.

The table lists this clonotype with a few counts. This sequence joins TRBV7-2 and TRBJ2-7; 10 nucleotides align to TRBD2. CDR1 SGHTA and CDR2 FQGNSA come from the germline V gene. There are 14 residues in the CDR3. Unmatched junction bases numbered 7, after V lost 4 bases and J lost 7 bases. CDR3 sequence reads: CASSSSGRVREQYF. CDR3 bases: TGTGCCAGCAGCTCTAGCGGGAGAGTGAGGGAGCAGTACTTC.

This clonotype was counted ten times or more. This chain joins TRBV6-5 and TRBJ2-7; D not resolved. V was shortened by 0 bases and J by 5 bases, with 17 bases between the two germline ends. This CDR3 spans 16 amino acids. Germline CDR1 reads MNHEY; CDR2 reads SVGAGI. CDR3 DNA sequence: TGTGCCAGCAGTTACTCGAAGTTTTCAGTAGCTAACGAGCAGTACTTC. Residues: CASSYSKFSVANEQYF.

The gene calls are TRBV11-2 and TRBJ2-7; D may be TRBD2 (6 bases). Trimming pared 5 bases from V and 1 base from J, leaving 18 bases between. This CDR3 contains 16 residues. Germline CDR1 and CDR2: SGHAT and FQNNGV. CDR3 in amino acids: CASSVSPGLSSYEQYF. The CDR3, as DNA: TGTGCCAGCAGCGTCAGTCCGGGACTGAGTTCCTACGAGCAGTACTTC.

This clonotype was picked up many times. The CDR3 nucleotides read TGTGCCAGCAGCGGGATTAAGACTAGCGATCGAGCGTTCTACGAGCAGTACTTC. This gives the protein CASSGIKTSDRAFYEQYF. The V gene is TRBV7-9, the J gene TRBJ2-7; 8 bases align to TRBD2. The CDR3 runs to 18 residues. V lost 5 bases to trimming and J lost 3 bases; unmatched junction nucleotides: 18. CDR1 is SEHNR and CDR2 is FQNEAQ in the germline V gene (reference sequence).

This chain links TRBV11-2 with TRBJ2-7; 11 positions agree with TRBD2. The junction had 2 bases not matched to a gene; V was cut back by 5 bases and J by 2 bases. This CDR3 has 14 amino acids. CDR1 is SGHAT and CDR2 is FQNNGV in the germline V gene. CDR3 residues: CASSAGLAAYEQYF. In DNA, the CDR3 is TGTGCCAGCAGCGCGGGACTAGCGGCCTACGAGCAGTACTTC.

The V call is TRBV20-1, the J call TRBJ2-7; TRBD2 aligns across 8 bases. The CDR3 spans 13 residues. Germline V gene lookup returns CDR1 DFQATT and CDR2 SNEGSKA (reference sequence). The ends lost 6 bases at V and 4 bases at J; junction bases unmatched: 8. The CDR3 coding sequence is TGCAGTGCCAGGACTAGCTTTCTATACGAGCAGTACTTC. Translated: CSARTSFLYEQYF.

This clonotype has ten or more counts. The V call is TRBV12-3 or TRBV12-4, the J call TRBJ1-5; 11 bases agree with TRBD1. The CDR3 consists of 15 residues. The V segment lost 3 bases and the J segment 7 bases; nucleotides outside the gene matches: 5. Here the CDR3 DNA reads TGTGCCAGCAGTTTGAGGACAGGGGGCAGGCAGCCCCAGCATTTT. Its protein product is CASSLRTGGRQPQHF.

The chain combines TRBV29-1 with TRBJ2-5, with a possible D match to TRBD1 (6 bases). Germline V gene lookup returns CDR1 SQVTM and CDR2 ANQGSEA. V lost 6 bases, J lost 5 bases, and 19 bases lay in between. CDR3 length: 14 residues. The CDR3 sequence: CSVTRDTAAETQYF. The CDR3, as DNA: TGCAGCGTGACCCGGGACACCGCGGCGGAGACCCAGTACTTC.

The V call is TRBV20-1, the J call TRBJ1-1; D uncertain. Deletions cut 6 bases from V and 5 bases from J, with 4 bases between. CDR3 length: 9 residues. The germline V gene has CDR1 DFQATT and CDR2 SNEGSKA (reference sequence). The CDR3 reads CSARTEAFF. The DNA of the CDR3 is TGCAGTGCGCGGACTGAAGCTTTCTTT.